The source of this TCR beta chain is a study of OX40 agonist ivuxolimab in advanced cancers. Study-level information: People in dose escalation had one of these cancers: hepatocellular carcinoma, melanoma, renal cell or head and neck cancer. Study-wide points: CD8+ T cells (on average) carried more expanded clones than CD4+ T cells. Clones of CD4+ and CD8+ blood T cells grew by week 6 at doses of 0.1 to 3.0 mg/kg.

The method was immunoSEQ multiplex PCR; TCRdb's version includes in-frame clones alone and lacks a portion of them. The table has more than 9,500 clones, 75% to 95% seen once. People who had autoimmune disease history or systemic immunosuppression were excluded. Regarding this clone: The antigen remains unidentified.

This clonotype originated in an adult with an advanced solid tumor such as melanoma, head and neck, liver or kidney cancer. The specimen was CD4+ or CD8+ T cells sorted from blood, collected in a trial of the OX40 agonist ivuxolimab.

The CDR3 region is CASSFGRGQYGYTF. As DNA, the CDR3 is TGTGCCAGCAGCTTTGGCAGGGGCCAGTATGGCTACACCTTC. V and J are TRBV11-2 and TRBJ1-2; D may be TRBD1 (6 bases). Germline values: CDR1 SGHAT, CDR2 FQNNGV. The CDR3 length is 14 residues. Trimming cost V 3 bases and J 5 bases, with 13 bases left between them.